Below are 15 T cell receptor beta chains sequenced from a single sample in a study of blood T cell repertoires in COVID-19. The protocol was immunoSEQ multiplex PCR, while the TCRdb copy is restricted to in-frame clones and leaves out a portion. The sample yields just over 300,000 clones, 87% seen once. Sequencing was carried out using peripheral blood. The receptors come from a man aged 18 to 30 with active or convalescent COVID-19.

At least ten counts were recorded for this clone. The V gene is TRBV7-2, the J gene TRBJ2-5, with 8 bases fitting TRBD2. V shed 5 bases and J 4 bases; nucleotides not matched to a gene: 12. CDR1 is SGHTA, CDR2 FQGNSA, per germline. This CDR3 region has 16 residues. The CDR3 DNA sequence: TGTGCCAGCAGCATTAGCGTTAGTAGCGGGGTAGAGACCCAGTACTTC. Translated: CASSISVSSGVETQYF.

The chain uses TRBV5-4 and TRBJ2-3; a weak D match, TRBD2 (6 bases). There are 14 residues in the CDR3. CDR1 and CDR2 from the germline V gene are SGHNT and YYREEE (reference sequence). The V end lost 4 bases, the J end lost 6 bases, and 15 bases lay between the germline ends. The CDR3 coding sequence is TGTGCCAGCAGCCGAGGGTGGGGGGAGGATACGCAGTATTTT. This sequence encodes CASSRGWGEDTQYF. Filled out from reference TRBV5-4 and TRBJ2-3, the complete variable domain reads ETGVTQSPTHLIKTRGQQVTLRCSSQSGHNTVSWYQQALGQGPQFIFQYYREEENGRGNFPPRFSGLQFPNYSSELNVNALELDDSALYLCASSRGWGEDTQYFGPGTRLTVL.

The rearrangement links TRBV5-1 to TRBJ2-5; 7 bases align to TRBD2. V lost 7 bases to trimming and J lost 5 bases; unmatched junction nucleotides: 2. The CDR3 runs 11 residues. The germline V gene encodes CDR1 SGHRS and CDR2 YFSETQ. The chain's CDR3 is CASAGDETQYF. As DNA, the CDR3 is TGCGCCAGCGCGGGAGACGAGACCCAGTACTTC.

CDR3 in DNA: TGTGCCAGCTCTCCAAGGACAGGGGGCAGGAACACTGAAGCTTTCTTT. Its translation: CASSPRTGGRNTEAFF. The V call is TRBV18, the J call TRBJ1-1; 11 bases align to TRBD1. In germline, CDR1 is KGHSH, CDR2 LQKENI. V was clipped by 6 bases and J by 1 base; unmatched bases: 7. The CDR3 loop spans 16 amino acids.

A remark on this clone: Its ends do not fully match the called genes, so a read error is possible. The CDR3 spells CASKQGFTNTQYF. DNA for the CDR3: TGTGCCAGCAAACAGGGATTCACAAATACGCAGTATTTT. This chain connects TRBV7-2 to TRBJ2-3; TRBD1 is a possible D gene (6 bases). Germline assignment: CDR1 SGHTA and CDR2 FQGNSA. This CDR3 is built from 13 residues.

The rearrangement joins TRBV28 to TRBJ2-1, with TRBD2 matching 8 bases. CDR3 size: 15 residues. The V and J ends lost 5 bases and 10 bases, in that order; junction bases with no gene match: 13. The germline V gene has CDR1 MDHEN and CDR2 SYDVKM. CDR3 residues: CASSTFTGGPGEQFF. CDR3 in DNA: TGTGCCAGCAGTACCTTTACGGGAGGGCCTGGGGAGCAGTTCTTC.

The chain is built from TRBV9 and TRBJ1-1; D not resolved. Germline V gene sequence: CDR1 SGDLS, CDR2 YYNGEE. Trimming took off 7 bases at V and 3 bases at J, with 13 bases between the two ends. CDR3 length equals 13 residues. The CDR3 bases are TGTGCCAGCGCGGCTAGGCACGACACTGAAGCTTTCTTT. Its translation: CASAARHDTEAFF.

The V call is TRBV6-6, the J call TRBJ2-7, with D possibly matching TRBD2 (7 bases). Looked up from germline, CDR1 is MNHNY and CDR2 is SVGAGI (reference sequence). Trimming took 0 bases from V and 3 from J, leaving 15 bases between them. The CDR3 sequence is 16 residues long. CDR3: CASSYSNYREGYEQYF. DNA of the CDR3: TGTGCCAGCAGTTACTCAAATTACAGGGAGGGCTACGAGCAGTACTTC.

The rearrangement joins TRBV6-5 to TRBJ1-2, with a possible D match to TRBD1 (5 bases). The ends were cut back, 2 bases at V and 8 bases at J, with 18 bases in the middle. The CDR3 has 15 residues. Germline CDR1 MNHEY, CDR2 SVGAGI. Here the CDR3 reads CASSYGLAGGDGYTF. Written as DNA, the CDR3 is TGTGCCAGCAGTTACGGCCTGGCGGGAGGGGACGGCTACACCTTC.

The rearrangement uses TRBV11-2 and TRBJ1-6; D remains unclear. This CDR3 is built from 16 residues. CDR1 is SGHAT and CDR2 is FQNNGV in the germline V gene. V was pared by 0 bases and J by 8 bases, with 14 bases between. This CDR3 is CASSLDLGGIDSPLHF. The CDR3 DNA reads TGTGCCAGCAGCTTAGATTTAGGAGGAATTGATTCACCCCTCCACTTT. The full variable domain, with the rest looked up from reference TRBV11-2 and TRBJ1-6, is EAGVAQSPRYKIIEKRQSVAFWCNPISGHATLYWYQQILGQGPKLLIQFQNNGVVDDSQLPKDRFSAERLKGVDSTLKIQPAKLEDSAVYLCASSLDLGGIDSPLHFGNGTRLTVT.

The sample holds one count of this clone. The chain has TRBV7-8 and TRBJ2-5; 8 bases line up with TRBD2. Trimming removed 1 base from V and 2 bases from J; junction bases left unmatched: 6. This CDR3 is 16 amino acids long. The germline V gene encodes CDR1 SGHVS and CDR2 FQNEAQ. CDR3 loop: CASSLGVAGTQETQYF. The CDR3, as DNA: TGTGCCAGCAGCTTAGGGGTAGCGGGAACACAAGAGACCCAGTACTTC.

In this sample, this clone turned up a few times. The rearrangement links TRBV3-1 (or the pseudogene TRBV3-2) to TRBJ1-2; D not resolved. The V end lost 2 bases, the J end lost 4 bases, and 11 bases lay between the germline ends. The CDR3 runs 14 residues. CDR1 and CDR2 (germline): LGHDT, YNNKEL (reference sequence). The CDR3 loop reads CASSQTELVYGYTF. Here the CDR3 DNA reads TGTGCCAGCAGCCAAACGGAGCTCGTCTATGGCTACACCTTC.

V and J are TRBV2 and TRBJ2-1; 8 nucleotides agree with TRBD2. CDR3 length equals 15 residues. Germline trimming cut 2 bases from V and 4 bases from J; bases unmatched to any gene: 4. Per the germline V gene, CDR1 is SNHLY and CDR2 is FYNNEI. CDR3 sequence (DNA): TGTGCCAGCAGTGAATTGGCGGGGGGATACAATGAGCAGTTCTTC. Protein product: CASSELAGGYNEQFF.

The rearrangement joins TRBV24-1 to TRBJ1-6; no reliable D call. CDR1 is KGHDR, CDR2 SFDVKD, per germline. The ends were cut back, 10 bases at V and 6 bases at J, with 12 bases in the middle. The CDR3 covers 13 residues. The CDR3 DNA follows: TGTGCCACAGGGAGGGTAGGTAATTCACCCCTCCACTTT. As protein: CATGRVGNSPLHF.

The chain has TRBV5-5 and TRBJ2-7, with 9 nucleotides matching TRBD1. Germline CDR1 and CDR2: SGHKS and YYEKEE (reference sequence). With V trimmed by 0 bases and J by 6 bases, 10 bases remained unmatched. The CDR3 sequence is 16 residues long. The CDR3 region is CASSLGPRDRDGEQYF. CDR3 nucleotide sequence: TGTGCCAGCAGCTTGGGTCCCCGGGACAGGGATGGCGAGCAGTACTTC.